Listed here are 27 T cell receptor beta chains from one sample, sequenced in a study of STAT3 mutations in large granular lymphocyte leukemia. The protocol was immunoSEQ multiplex PCR, while the TCRdb copy is restricted to in-frame clones and leaves out a portion. The top ten hold roughly four fifths of the sample, which has around 2,400 clones, less than 60% seen once. Their antigens remain unidentified. Notes on the study in general: Every T-cell large granular lymphocyte leukemia patient had at least one immunodominant TCR beta clonotype.

Material for sequencing was peripheral blood mononuclear cells. The receptors shown here come from a man aged 55 to 69 with T-cell large granular lymphocyte leukemia. Some clones in this sample may be carry-over from other donors' samples.

This clone was observed a handful of times. The genes are TRBV18 and TRBJ1-1; D is undetermined. Trimming took 6 bases from V and 6 from J, leaving 11 bases between them. The CDR3 sequence is 12 residues long. Germline CDR1 and CDR2: KGHSH and LQKENI. The CDR3 DNA is TGTGCCAGCTCTTCCCGGGTCCCTGAAGCTTTCTTT. It is translated as CASSSRVPEAFF.

The rearrangement joins TRBV30 to TRBJ1-1; possible D gene TRBD1, 5 bases. Trimming removed 1 base at V and 6 bases at J, with 9 bases between. The CDR3 is 12 amino acids. In germline, CDR1 is GTSNPN, CDR2 SVGIG (reference sequence). The DNA for the CDR3 is TGTGCCTGGAGTGCCTGGGGGGCTGAAGCTTTCTTT. Encoded protein: CAWSAWGAEAFF.

The rearrangement uses TRBV25-1 and TRBJ1-1; no clear D. The CDR3 contains 17 residues. CDR1 MGHDK and CDR2 SYGVNS come from the germline V gene. Between the trimmed V and J ends, which lost 5 bases and 4 bases, there was a span of 23 bases. The CDR3 protein is CASSSLYRASGSTEAFF. DNA for the CDR3: TGTGCCAGCAGTAGTTTGTATAGGGCCTCAGGTAGCACTGAAGCTTTCTTT.

This clone counts as large. The gene calls are TRBV4-3 and TRBJ1-1; no clear D gene. The germline gives CDR1 LGHNA, CDR2 YSLEER. V gave up 1 base and J gave up 4 bases, with 7 bases separating them. This CDR3 is 13 amino acids long. In nucleotides, the CDR3 is TGCGCCAGCAGCCAAGGGGTCACCACTGAAGCTTTCTTT. It translates to CASSQGVTTEAFF.

Only a few counts were recorded for this clone. J is TRBJ2-3 and V is TRBV7-9; maybe TRBD1 (5 bases). Germline-derived CDR1 and CDR2 are SEHNR and FQNEAQ (reference sequence). Trimming removed 7 bases at V and 1 base at J, with 21 bases between. The CDR3 consists of 17 residues. The CDR3 coding sequence is TGTGCCAGCAAAGGGGCTTCCAGTACCGATGGCACAGATACGCAGTATTTT. Amino acids: CASKGASSTDGTDTQYF.

V usage is TRBV28 and J usage is TRBJ2-3; a possible D gene is TRBD2 (6 bases). Per the germline V gene, CDR1 is MDHEN and CDR2 is SYDVKM. CDR3 size: 14 residues. Trimming took off 8 bases at V and 4 bases at J, with 16 bases between the two ends. DNA for the CDR3: TGTGCCAGCGGCCGGGGCAGGGAGGCAGATACGCAGTATTTT. It translates to CASGRGREADTQYF.

This rearrangement joins TRBV27 to TRBJ2-7; the D is unclear. The germline V gene has CDR1 MNHEY and CDR2 SMNVEV (reference sequence). V gave up 6 bases and J gave up 2 bases, with 11 bases separating them. The CDR3 sequence is 13 residues long. The CDR3 nucleotides are TGTGCCAGCAGCTCTGGACCGGCCTACGAGCAGTACGTC. Translating it yields CASSSGPAYEQYV.

This chain links TRBV5-4 with TRBJ2-7; weak D call: TRBD1 (5 bases). The V end was cut by 4 bases, the J end by 3 bases, with 11 bases between. The V gene's germline CDR1 is SGHNT and CDR2 YYREEE (reference sequence). This CDR3 has 13 residues. CDR3 sequence: CASSADRLYEQYF. CDR3 DNA: TGTGCCAGCAGCGCCGACAGACTCTACGAGCAGTACTTC.

The chain uses TRBV7-9 and TRBJ2-7; 8 bases map to TRBD1. V lost 4 bases to trimming and J lost 6 bases; unmatched junction nucleotides: 8. The CDR3 covers 14 residues. Per germline, CDR1 SEHNR and CDR2 FQNEAQ (reference sequence). CDR3 in amino acids: CASSYGTGYGEQYF. The DNA for the CDR3 is TGTGCCAGCAGCTACGGGACAGGTTACGGCGAGCAGTACTTC.

V usage is TRBV6-6 and J usage is TRBJ1-5; D remains ambiguous. V lost 6 bases to trimming and J lost 5 bases, with 11 bases between them. Germline assignment: CDR1 MNHNY and CDR2 SVGAGI (reference sequence). CDR3 size: 13 residues. CDR3 nucleotides: TGTGCCAGCAGGTTCAATCCGTATCAGCCCCAGCATTTT. It specifies CASRFNPYQPQHF.

The V gene is TRBV30, the J gene TRBJ1-1, with D perhaps TRBD1 (6 bases). Germline CDR1 and CDR2: GTSNPN and SVGIG (reference sequence). V was shortened by 3 bases and J by 12 bases, with 14 bases between the two germline ends. The CDR3 runs to 11 residues. The CDR3 DNA reads as TGTGCCTGGAGATCTACAGGGAAATCTTTCTTT. As protein: CAWRSTGKSFF.

CDR3 in amino acids: CAWSVSTGNTIYF. CDR3 DNA sequence: TGTGCCTGGAGTGTCTCTACTGGAAACACCATATATTTT. J is TRBJ1-3 and V is TRBV30; D remains ambiguous. In germline, CDR1 is GTSNPN, CDR2 SVGIG (reference sequence). V lost 0 bases, J lost 2 bases, and 5 bases lay in between. The CDR3 consists of 13 residues.

This sequence joins TRBV29-1 and TRBJ2-1, with TRBD2 identical over 7 bases. The CDR3 has 14 residues. The V gene end was trimmed by 3 bases and the J gene end by 4 bases; junction bases not matched to a gene: 6. Germline-derived CDR1 and CDR2 are SQVTM and ANQGSEA. CDR3 coding DNA: TGCAGCGTTGACTCTAGCGGTCTTTACAATGAGCAGTTCTTC. This gives the protein CSVDSSGLYNEQFF.

The chain is built from TRBV30 and TRBJ1-2; D call uncertain. The germline V and J ends were trimmed by 0 bases and 13 bases, with 18 bases remaining between them. Germline CDR1 GTSNPN, CDR2 SVGIG (reference sequence). The CDR3 is 13 residues long. The CDR3 reads CAWSVFGRNALTF. In nucleotides, the CDR3 is TGTGCCTGGAGTGTATTTGGTCGCAATGCCCTCACCTTC.

The rearrangement links TRBV28 to TRBJ2-7; D ambiguous. V was shortened by 5 bases and J by 4 bases, with 6 bases between the two germline ends. CDR1 is MDHEN and CDR2 is SYDVKM in the germline V gene. The length of the CDR3 is 11 residues. The CDR3: CASSLEYEQYF. DNA of the CDR3: TGTGCCAGCAGTCTAGAATACGAGCAGTACTTC.

The gene calls are TRBV20-1 and TRBJ2-7; maybe TRBD2 (5 bases). Germline V lookup: CDR1 DFQATT, CDR2 SNEGSKA (reference sequence). The CDR3 totals 11 residues. CDR3 nucleotide sequence: TGCAGCGTTCGACTGACGGGGGAGCAGTACTTC. Its translation is CSVRLTGEQYF.

J is TRBJ2-2 and V is TRBV29-1; possible D gene TRBD1, 5 bases. Germline lookup yields CDR1 SQVTM and CDR2 ANQGSEA. This CDR3 is built from 13 residues. The V and J ends lost 5 bases and 4 bases respectively, with 11 bases between them. CDR3 in amino acids: CSVSSGITGELFF. The DNA for the CDR3 is TGCAGCGTTTCATCAGGGATCACCGGGGAGCTGTTTTTT.

This clone was detected only a few times. V gene TRBV9 combines with J gene TRBJ1-6; 10 bases map to TRBD1. Germline V CDR1 and CDR2: SGDLS, YYNGEE. J gave up 9 bases and V 2 bases, and 2 bases lay outside the gene matches. The CDR3 is made up of 14 amino acids. In DNA, the CDR3 is TGTGCCAGCAGCGTCGGACAGGGGGGTTCACCCCTCCACTTT. This encodes CASSVGQGGSPLHF. The full variable domain, with the rest looked up from reference TRBV9 and TRBJ1-6, is DSGVTQTPKHLITATGQRVTLRCSPRSGDLSVYWYQQSLDQGLQFLIQYYNGEERAKGNILERFSAQQFPDLHSELNLSSLELGDSALYFCASSVGQGGSPLHFGNGTRLTVT.

This sequence joins TRBV18 and TRBJ2-5; no clear D gene. The germline V gene has CDR1 KGHSH and CDR2 LQKENI. V was clipped by 3 bases and J by 2 bases, with 7 bases between them. The CDR3 spans 13 residues. The CDR3 reads CASSPVGQETQYF. The DNA of the CDR3 is TGTGCCAGCTCACCGGTGGGGCAAGAGACCCAGTACTTC.

CDR3 DNA sequence: TGTGCCAGCAGCGTAAACCCGAGCAATCAGCCCCAGCATTTT. Residues: CASSVNPSNQPQHF. The rearrangement joins TRBV27 to TRBJ1-5; D remains ambiguous. The germline V gene encodes CDR1 MNHEY and CDR2 SMNVEV (reference sequence). The CDR3 spans 14 residues. With 6 bases removed from V and 1 base from J, the gap between germline ends came to 10 bases.

This rearrangement joins TRBV30 to TRBJ2-7, with a possible D match to TRBD1 (6 bases). V lost 2 bases, J lost 2 bases, and 10 bases lay in between. The CDR3 length is 13 residues. Germline loops: CDR1 GTSNPN, CDR2 SVGIG (reference sequence). CDR3 in amino acids: CAWSPQGTYEQYF. DNA of the CDR3: TGTGCCTGGAGTCCCCAGGGGACCTACGAGCAGTACTTC.

The rearrangement uses TRBV7-9 and TRBJ2-7, with unresolved D. V was trimmed by 1 base and J by 6 bases, leaving 4 bases between them. This CDR3 is 11 amino acids long. Per germline, CDR1 SEHNR and CDR2 FQNEAQ (reference sequence). CDR3 DNA: TGTGCCAGCAGCTTAGACCTCGAGCAGTACTTC. It specifies CASSLDLEQYF. Full variable domain (missing parts from reference TRBV7-9 and TRBJ2-7): DTGVSQNPRHKITKRGQNVTFRCDPISEHNRLYWYRQTLGQGPEFLTYFQNEAQLEKSRLLSDRFSAERPKGSFSTLEIQRTEQGDSAMYLCASSLDLEQYFGPGTRLTVT.

This clone came up a few times. The V gene is TRBV6-5, the J gene TRBJ2-5; 7 bases fit TRBD1. This CDR3 contains 15 residues. Per germline, CDR1 MNHEY and CDR2 SVGAGI. V shed 5 bases and J 4 bases; nucleotides not matched to a gene: 10. The CDR3 sequence is CASSATQGIGETQYF. CDR3 sequence (DNA): TGTGCCAGCAGTGCAACACAGGGGATAGGAGAGACCCAGTACTTC.

V usage is TRBV5-1 and J usage is TRBJ2-1, with TRBD2 matching over 8 bases. The CDR3 length is 15 residues. Trimming cost V 4 bases and J 6 bases; bases outside gene matches: 9. Germline values: CDR1 SGHRS, CDR2 YFSETQ. The chain's CDR3 is CASSLGIAGLNEQFF. As DNA, the CDR3 is TGCGCCAGCAGCCTGGGGATAGCGGGACTCAATGAGCAGTTCTTC.

This clone was picked up a small number of times. The rearrangement links TRBV18 to TRBJ1-1; D remains unclear. CDR3 length: 12 amino acids. Germline values: CDR1 KGHSH, CDR2 LQKENI. V lost 2 bases and J 11 bases, leaving 12 bases between the germline ends. The CDR3 DNA is TGTGCCAGCTCACCAGGGCCGGTCGGGGCTTTCTTT. It codes for CASSPGPVGAFF.

The chain combines TRBV20-1 with TRBJ1-2; D remains ambiguous. The CDR3 has 11 residues. Looked up from germline, CDR1 is DFQATT and CDR2 is SNEGSKA (reference sequence). With 7 bases removed from V and 2 bases from J, the gap between germline ends came to 8 bases. CDR3 sequence: CSVKGNYGYTF. CDR3 sequence (DNA): TGCAGTGTTAAAGGGAACTATGGCTACACCTTC.

The chain couples TRBV29-1 to TRBJ1-5; D not resolved. The CDR3 covers 13 residues. CDR1 is SQVTM, CDR2 ANQGSEA, per germline. The CDR3 loop is CRPVVAPNQPQHF. The CDR3 DNA sequence: TGCAGGCCCGTGGTGGCCCCCAATCAGCCCCAGCATTTT.